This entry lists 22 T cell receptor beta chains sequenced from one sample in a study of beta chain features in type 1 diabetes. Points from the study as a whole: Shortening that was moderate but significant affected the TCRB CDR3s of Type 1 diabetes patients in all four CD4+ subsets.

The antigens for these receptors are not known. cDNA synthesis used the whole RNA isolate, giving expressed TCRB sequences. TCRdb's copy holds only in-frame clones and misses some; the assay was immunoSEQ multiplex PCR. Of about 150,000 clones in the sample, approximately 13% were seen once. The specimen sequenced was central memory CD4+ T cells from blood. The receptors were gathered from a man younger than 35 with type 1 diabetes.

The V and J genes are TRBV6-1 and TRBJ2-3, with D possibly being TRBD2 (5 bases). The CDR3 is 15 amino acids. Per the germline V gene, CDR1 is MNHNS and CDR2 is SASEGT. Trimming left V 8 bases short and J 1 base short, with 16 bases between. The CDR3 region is CASFSLDFRTDTQYF. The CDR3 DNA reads TGTGCCAGCTTTTCTCTGGACTTCCGCACAGATACGCAGTATTTT.

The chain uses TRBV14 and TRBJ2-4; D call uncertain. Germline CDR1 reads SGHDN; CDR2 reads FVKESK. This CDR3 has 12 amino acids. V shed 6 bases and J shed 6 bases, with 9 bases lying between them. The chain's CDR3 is CASSLTGNIQYF. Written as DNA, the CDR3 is TGTGCCAGCAGTCTCACGGGAAACATTCAGTACTTC.

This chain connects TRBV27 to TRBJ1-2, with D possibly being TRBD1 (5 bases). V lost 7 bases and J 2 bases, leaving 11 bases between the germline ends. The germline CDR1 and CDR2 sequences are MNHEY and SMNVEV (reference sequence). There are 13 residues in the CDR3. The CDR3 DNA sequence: TGTGCCAGCATCCCCGAGGGGAACTATGGCTACACCTTC. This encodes CASIPEGNYGYTF.

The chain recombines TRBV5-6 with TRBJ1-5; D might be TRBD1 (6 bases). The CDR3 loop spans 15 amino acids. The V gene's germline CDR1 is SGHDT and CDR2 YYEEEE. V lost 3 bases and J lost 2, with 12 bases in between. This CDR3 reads CASSSQGWRNQPQHF. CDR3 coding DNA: TGTGCCAGCAGCTCACAGGGTTGGCGCAATCAGCCCCAGCATTTT.

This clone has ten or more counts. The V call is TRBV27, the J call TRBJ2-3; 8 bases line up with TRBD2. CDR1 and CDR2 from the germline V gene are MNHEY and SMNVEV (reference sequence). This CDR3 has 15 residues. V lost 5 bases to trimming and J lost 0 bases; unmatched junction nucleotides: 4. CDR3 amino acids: CASSQTSGSTDTQYF. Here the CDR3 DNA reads TGTGCCAGCAGTCAAACTAGCGGTAGCACAGATACGCAGTATTTT.

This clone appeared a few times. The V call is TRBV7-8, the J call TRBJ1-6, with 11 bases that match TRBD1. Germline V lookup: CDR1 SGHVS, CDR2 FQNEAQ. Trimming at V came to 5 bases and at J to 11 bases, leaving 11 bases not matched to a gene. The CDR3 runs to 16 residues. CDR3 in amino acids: CASSPQDRGRRTPLHF. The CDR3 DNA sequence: TGTGCCAGCAGCCCACAGGACAGGGGGCGTCGGACACCCCTCCACTTT.

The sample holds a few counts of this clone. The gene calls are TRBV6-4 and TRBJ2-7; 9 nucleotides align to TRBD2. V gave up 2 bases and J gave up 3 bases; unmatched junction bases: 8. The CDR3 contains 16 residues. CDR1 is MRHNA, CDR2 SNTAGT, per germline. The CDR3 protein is CASSDGSGTSIYEQYF. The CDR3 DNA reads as TGTGCCAGCAGTGACGGATCCGGGACTAGCATCTACGAGCAGTACTTC.

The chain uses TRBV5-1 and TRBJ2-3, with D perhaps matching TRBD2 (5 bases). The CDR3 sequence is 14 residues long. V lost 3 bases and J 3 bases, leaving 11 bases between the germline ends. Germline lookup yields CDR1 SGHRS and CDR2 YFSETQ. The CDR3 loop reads CASSSGGLTDTQYF. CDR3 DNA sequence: TGCGCCAGCAGCTCCGGTGGACTTACAGATACGCAGTATTTT.

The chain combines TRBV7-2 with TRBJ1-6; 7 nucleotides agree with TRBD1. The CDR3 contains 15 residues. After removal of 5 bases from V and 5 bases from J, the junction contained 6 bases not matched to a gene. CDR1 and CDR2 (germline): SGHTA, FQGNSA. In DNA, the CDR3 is TGTGCCAGCAGCATACAGGGGACTGATAATTCACCCCTCCACTTT. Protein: CASSIQGTDNSPLHF.

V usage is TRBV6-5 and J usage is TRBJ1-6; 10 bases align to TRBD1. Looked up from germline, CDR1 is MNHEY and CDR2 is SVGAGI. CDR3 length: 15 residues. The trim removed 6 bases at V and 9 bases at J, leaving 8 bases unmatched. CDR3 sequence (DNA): TGTGCCAGCAGGCAGTCCGGGACAGGGGTTTCACCCCTCCACTTT. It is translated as CASRQSGTGVSPLHF.

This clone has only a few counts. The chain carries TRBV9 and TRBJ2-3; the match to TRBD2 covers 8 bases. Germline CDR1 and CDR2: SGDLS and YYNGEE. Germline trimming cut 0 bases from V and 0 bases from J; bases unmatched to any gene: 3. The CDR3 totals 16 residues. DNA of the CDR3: TGTGCCAGCAGCGTAGGACTAGCGATTAGCACAGATACGCAGTATTTT. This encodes CASSVGLAISTDTQYF.

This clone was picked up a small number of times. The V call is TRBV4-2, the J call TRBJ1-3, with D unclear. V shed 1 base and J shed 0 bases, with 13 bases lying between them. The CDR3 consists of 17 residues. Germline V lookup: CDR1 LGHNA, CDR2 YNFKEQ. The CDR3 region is CASSQGPPTSSGNTIYF. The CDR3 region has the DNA TGTGCCAGCAGCCAAGGCCCCCCAACTTCCTCTGGAAACACCATATATTTT.

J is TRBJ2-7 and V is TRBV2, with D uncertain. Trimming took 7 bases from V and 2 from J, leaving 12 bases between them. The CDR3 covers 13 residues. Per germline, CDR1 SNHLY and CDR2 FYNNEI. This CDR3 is CASTQPPAYEQYF. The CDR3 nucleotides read TGTGCCAGCACCCAACCCCCAGCCTACGAGCAGTACTTC.

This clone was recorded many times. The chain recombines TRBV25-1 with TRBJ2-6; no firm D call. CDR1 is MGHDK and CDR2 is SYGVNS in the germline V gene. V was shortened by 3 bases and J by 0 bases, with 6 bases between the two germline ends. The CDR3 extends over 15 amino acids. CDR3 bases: TGTGCCAGCAGTGACTTCAGCTCTGGGGCCAACGTCCTGACTTTC. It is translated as CASSDFSSGANVLTF.

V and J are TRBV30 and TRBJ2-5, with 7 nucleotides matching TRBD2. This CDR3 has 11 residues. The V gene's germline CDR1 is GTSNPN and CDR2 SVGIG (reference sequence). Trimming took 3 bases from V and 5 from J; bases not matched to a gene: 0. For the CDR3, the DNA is TGTGCCTGGAGCGGGGGGGAGACCCAGTACTTC. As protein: CAWSGGETQYF.

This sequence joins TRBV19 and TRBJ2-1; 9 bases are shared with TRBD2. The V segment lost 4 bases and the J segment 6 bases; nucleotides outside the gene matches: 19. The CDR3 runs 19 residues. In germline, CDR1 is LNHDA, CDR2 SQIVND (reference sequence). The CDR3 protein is CASSKGYSGGPRGANEQFF. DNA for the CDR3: TGTGCCAGTAGTAAGGGTTATAGCGGGGGACCACGGGGAGCCAATGAGCAGTTCTTC.

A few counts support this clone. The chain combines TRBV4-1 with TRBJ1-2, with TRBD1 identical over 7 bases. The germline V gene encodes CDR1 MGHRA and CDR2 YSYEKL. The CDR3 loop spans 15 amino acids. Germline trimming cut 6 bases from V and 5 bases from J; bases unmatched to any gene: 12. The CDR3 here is CASSPRAAGGYGYTF. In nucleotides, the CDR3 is TGCGCCAGCAGTCCCCGGGCCGCAGGGGGGTATGGCTACACCTTC.

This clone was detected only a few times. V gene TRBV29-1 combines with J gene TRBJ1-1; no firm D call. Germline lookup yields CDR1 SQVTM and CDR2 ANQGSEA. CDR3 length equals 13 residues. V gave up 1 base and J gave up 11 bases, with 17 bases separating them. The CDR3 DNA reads TGCAGCGTTGAAGCCTGGGCCACCGGGGTTGCTTTCTTT. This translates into CSVEAWATGVAFF.

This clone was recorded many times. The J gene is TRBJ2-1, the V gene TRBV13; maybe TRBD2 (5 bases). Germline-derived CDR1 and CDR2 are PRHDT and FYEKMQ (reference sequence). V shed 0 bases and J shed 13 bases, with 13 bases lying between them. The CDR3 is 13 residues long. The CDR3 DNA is TGTGCCAGCAGCTTAGGAGAGGGCTCTGCACAGTTCTTC. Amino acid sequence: CASSLGEGSAQFF.

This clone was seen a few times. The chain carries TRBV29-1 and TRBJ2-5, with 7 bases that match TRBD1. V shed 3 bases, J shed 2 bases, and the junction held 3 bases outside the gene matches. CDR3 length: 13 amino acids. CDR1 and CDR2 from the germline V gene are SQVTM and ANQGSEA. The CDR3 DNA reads TGCAGCGTTGACTCGGGACAGCAAGAGACCCAGTACTTC. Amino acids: CSVDSGQQETQYF.

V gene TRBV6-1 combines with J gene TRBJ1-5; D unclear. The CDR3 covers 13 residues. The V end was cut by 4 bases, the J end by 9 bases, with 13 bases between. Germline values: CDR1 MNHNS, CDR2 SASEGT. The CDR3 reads CASSAEGRGPQHF. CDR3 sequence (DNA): TGTGCCAGCAGTGCCGAAGGGCGAGGGCCCCAGCATTTT.

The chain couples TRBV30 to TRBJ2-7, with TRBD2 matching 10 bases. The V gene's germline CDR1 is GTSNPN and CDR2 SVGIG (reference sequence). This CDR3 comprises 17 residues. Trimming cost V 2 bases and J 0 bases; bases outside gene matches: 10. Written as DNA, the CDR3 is TGTGCCTGGAGTTTCCCGGGGCTAGCGGGGGACTCCTACGAGCAGTACTTC. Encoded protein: CAWSFPGLAGDSYEQYF.